This TCR beta chain was captured by sequencing in a study of shared clonotypes between healthy human individuals. In regard to this clone: Other DNA sequences in the same sample also yield this CDR3.

Sequencing used immunoSEQ multiplex PCR; TCRdb keeps in-frame clones, though not all of them. The data hold about 2.3 million clones, with over 90% observed a single time. The sequenced sample was naive CD4+ T cells from PBMCs. Subset given: CD45RA+ positively selected. This receptor was identified in a man younger than 35 in good health. Some clones in this sample may be carry-over from other donors' samples.

In DNA form, the CDR3 reads TGCGCCAGCAGCTTGAGGCTTAGCTCCTACGAGCAGTACTTC. It yields the protein CASSLRLSSYEQYF. The rearrangement uses TRBV5-1 and TRBJ2-7; D is uncertain. CDR1 and CDR2 (germline): SGHRS, YFSETQ. The germline V and J ends were trimmed by 1 base and 0 bases, with 8 bases remaining between them. CDR3 length: 14 amino acids.